A single sample is the source of the 13 T cell receptor beta chains below, sequenced in a study of shared clonotypes between healthy human individuals. Naive CD8 cells were CD45RO-negative, positively selected for CCR7, excluding terminally differentiated effector memory CD45RA+ cells. TCRdb's table, derived via immunoSEQ multiplex PCR, lists solely in-frame clones and lacks some. This sample has hundreds of thousands of clones; about 90% occur once, and the top ten carry about a quarter. The material sequenced was naive CD8+ T cells sorted from blood. Receptors were obtained from a young man in good health.

The genes are TRBV7-9 and TRBJ2-7; unclear D gene. Trimming removed 5 bases at V and 2 bases at J, with 13 bases between. The CDR3 runs to 14 residues. Per germline, CDR1 SEHNR and CDR2 FQNEAQ (reference sequence). The CDR3 bases are TGTGCCAGCAGCGGGCCCGGGTCCGCCTACGAGCAGTACTTC. Translation: CASSGPGSAYEQYF.

V is TRBV11-1 and J is TRBJ2-1; D is perhaps TRBD1 (5 bases). The CDR3 is 14 amino acids. Deletions cut 2 bases from V and 2 bases from J, with 7 bases between. Germline CDR1 is SGHAT and CDR2 is FQDESV (reference sequence). The CDR3 loop is CASSLSGPYNEQFF. The CDR3 DNA reads as TGTGCCAGCAGCTTATCAGGGCCCTACAATGAGCAGTTCTTC.

Turning to this clone: Other DNA sequences from this sample encode an identical CDR3 as well. The chain links TRBV9 to TRBJ1-2; the D gene is possibly TRBD1 (6 bases). Looked up from germline, CDR1 is SGDLS and CDR2 is YYNGEE. V was pared by 0 bases and J by 8 bases, with 11 bases between. This CDR3 is built from 13 residues. Here the CDR3 reads CASSVVTGYGYTF. In nucleotides, the CDR3 is TGTGCCAGCAGCGTAGTTACAGGGTACGGCTACACCTTC.

The chain combines TRBV27 with TRBJ2-1, with 7 bases that match TRBD2. This CDR3 spans 14 amino acids. After removal of 0 bases from V and 7 bases from J, the junction contained 3 bases not matched to a gene. The V gene's germline CDR1 is MNHEY and CDR2 SMNVEV (reference sequence). DNA of the CDR3: TGTGCCAGCAGTTTATCGGGGGGGACGAATGAGCAGTTCTTC. Amino acids: CASSLSGGTNEQFF.

The V call is TRBV6-5, the J call TRBJ2-2; 7 bases line up with TRBD1. The ends lost 8 bases at V and 4 bases at J; junction bases unmatched: 1. From germline, CDR1 is MNHEY and CDR2 SVGAGI. The CDR3 extends over 12 amino acids. The CDR3 DNA follows: TGTGCCAGCGGGGACAGCACCGGGGAGCTGTTTTTT. Amino acid sequence: CASGDSTGELFF.

The chain links TRBV19 to TRBJ2-1; D may be TRBD1 or TRBD2 (6 bases each). V gave up 5 bases and J gave up 9 bases, with 20 bases separating them. Germline V CDR1 and CDR2: LNHDA, SQIVND (reference sequence). This CDR3 comprises 15 residues. The CDR3 reads CASSSTRTGTFEQFF. The CDR3 DNA is TGTGCCAGTAGTTCGACTAGAACGGGGACATTTGAGCAGTTCTTC.

The rearrangement joins TRBV28 to TRBJ2-7; D might be TRBD1 (6 bases). Germline CDR1 is MDHEN and CDR2 is SYDVKM. Trimming removed 3 bases at V and 2 bases at J, with 14 bases between. The CDR3 length is 15 residues. In DNA, the CDR3 is TGTGCCAGCAGTTTCCGCCTGGGGGCAGCCTACGAGCAGTACTTC. As protein: CASSFRLGAAYEQYF.

V and J are TRBV29-1 and TRBJ2-1, with 9 positions matching TRBD2. CDR3 length equals 14 residues. Germline values: CDR1 SQVTM, CDR2 ANQGSEA. V gave up 3 bases and J gave up 8 bases; unmatched junction bases: 8. The CDR3 DNA sequence: TGCAGCGTTGATTTTAGCGGGAGACTGGATGAGCAGTTCTTC. Its translation: CSVDFSGRLDEQFF.

This CDR3 reads CAISSQSSTDTQYF. CDR3 nucleotides: TGTGCCATCAGTTCCCAGTCTAGCACAGATACGCAGTATTTT. The chain combines TRBV10-3 with TRBJ2-3; D not resolved. The CDR3 consists of 14 residues. In germline, CDR1 is ENHRY, CDR2 SYGVKD. The V gene lost 5 bases and the J gene lost 0 bases, with 9 bases spanning the gap.

V is TRBV27 and J is TRBJ1-2; TRBD1 might be the D (5 bases). The CDR3 runs to 18 residues. V was cut by 4 bases and J by 1 base, with 22 bases left in between. Germline V gene sequence: CDR1 MNHEY, CDR2 SMNVEV (reference sequence). The CDR3 sequence is CASSWRGRLVWVNYGYTF. In nucleotides, the CDR3 is TGTGCCAGCAGTTGGAGGGGTAGGCTGGTGTGGGTTAACTATGGCTACACCTTC.

The chain joins TRBV6-5 to TRBJ2-5; 8 bases fit TRBD1. The CDR3 extends over 15 amino acids. Per the germline V gene, CDR1 is MNHEY and CDR2 is SVGAGI. V was pared by 2 bases and J by 5 bases, with 7 bases of the junction left unmatched. This CDR3 is CASSYGGTGGETQYF. CDR3 coding DNA: TGTGCCAGCAGTTACGGAGGAACAGGGGGGGAGACCCAGTACTTC.

The chain uses TRBV30 and TRBJ2-7; D may be TRBD1 or TRBD2 (5 bases each). V was clipped by 4 bases and J by 0 bases, with 7 bases between them. This CDR3 is 12 amino acids long. Germline CDR1 is GTSNPN and CDR2 is SVGIG (reference sequence). CDR3 bases: TGTGCCTGGACAGGGACCTCCTACGAGCAGTACTTC. It translates to CAWTGTSYEQYF.

The chain uses TRBV11-3 and TRBJ2-1; the match to TRBD2 covers 14 bases. This CDR3 region has 19 residues. With 0 bases clipped from V and 2 bases from J, the junction kept 6 bases outside the gene matches. Germline-derived CDR1 and CDR2 are SGHNT and YENEEA. The CDR3 nucleotides read TGTGCCAGCAGCTTAGAGGGACTAGCGGGAGTTGTGACCTACAATGAGCAGTTCTTC. It encodes CASSLEGLAGVVTYNEQFF.